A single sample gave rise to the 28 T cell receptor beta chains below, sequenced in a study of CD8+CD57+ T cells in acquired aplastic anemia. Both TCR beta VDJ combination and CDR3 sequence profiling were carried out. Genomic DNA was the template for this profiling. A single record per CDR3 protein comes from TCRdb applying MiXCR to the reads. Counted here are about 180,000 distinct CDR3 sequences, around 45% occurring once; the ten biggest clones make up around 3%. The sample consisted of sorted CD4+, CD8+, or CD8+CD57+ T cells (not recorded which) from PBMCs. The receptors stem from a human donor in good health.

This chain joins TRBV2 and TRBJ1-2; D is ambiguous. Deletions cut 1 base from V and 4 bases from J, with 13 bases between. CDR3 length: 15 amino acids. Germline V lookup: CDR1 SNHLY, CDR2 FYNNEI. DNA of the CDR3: TGTGCCAGCAGTGAAGATGGTTCGGTGTCCTATGGCTACACCTTC. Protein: CASSEDGSVSYGYTF.

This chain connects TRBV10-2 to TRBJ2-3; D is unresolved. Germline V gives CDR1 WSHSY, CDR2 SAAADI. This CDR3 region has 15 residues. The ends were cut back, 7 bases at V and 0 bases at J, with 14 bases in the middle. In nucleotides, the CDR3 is TGCGCCAGCACCCGTGGAGTCTCTAGCACAGATACGCAGTATTTT. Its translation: CASTRGVSSTDTQYF.

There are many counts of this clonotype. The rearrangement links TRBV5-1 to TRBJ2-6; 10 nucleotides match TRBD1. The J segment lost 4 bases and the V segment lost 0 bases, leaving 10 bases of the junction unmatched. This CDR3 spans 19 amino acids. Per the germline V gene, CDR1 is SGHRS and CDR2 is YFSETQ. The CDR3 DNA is TGCGCCAGCAGCTTGGCGACAGGGGGCGCGATAGCAGGGGCCAACGTCCTGACTTTC. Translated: CASSLATGGAIAGANVLTF. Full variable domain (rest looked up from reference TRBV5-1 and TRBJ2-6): KAGVTQTPRYLIKTRGQQVTLSCSPISGHRSVSWYQQTPGQGLQFLFEYFSETQRNKGNFPGRFSGRQFSNSRSEMNVSTLELGDSALYLCASSLATGGAIAGANVLTFGAGSRLTVL.

CDR3 sequence (DNA): TGTGCCAGCAGGAGGACAGGGGGCGCAGATACGCAGTATTTT. It yields the protein CASRRTGGADTQYF. The chain is built from TRBV12-3 or TRBV12-4 and TRBJ2-3; 11 nucleotides agree with TRBD1. Unmatched junction bases numbered 3, after V lost 6 bases and J lost 4 bases. This CDR3 is 14 amino acids long.

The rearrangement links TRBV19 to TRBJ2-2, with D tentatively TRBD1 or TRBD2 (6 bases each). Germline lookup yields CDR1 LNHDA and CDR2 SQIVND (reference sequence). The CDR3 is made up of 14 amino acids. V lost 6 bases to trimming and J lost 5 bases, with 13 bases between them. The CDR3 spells CASRPGGYTGELFF. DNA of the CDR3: TGTGCCAGTAGACCCGGGGGCTATACCGGGGAGCTGTTTTTT. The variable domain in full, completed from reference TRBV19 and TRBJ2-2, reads DGGITQSPKYLFRKEGQNVTLSCEQNLNHDAMYWYRQDPGQGLRLIYYSQIVNDFQKGDIAEGYSVSREKKESFPLTVTSAQKNPTAFYLCASRPGGYTGELFFGEGSRLTVL.

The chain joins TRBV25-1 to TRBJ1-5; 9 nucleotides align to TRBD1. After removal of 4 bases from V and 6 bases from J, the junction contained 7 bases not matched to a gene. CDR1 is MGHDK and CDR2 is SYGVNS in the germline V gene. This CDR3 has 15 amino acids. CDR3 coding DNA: TGTGCCAGCAGTGTCCTGACAGGGGGGAGTCAGCCCCAGCATTTT. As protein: CASSVLTGGSQPQHF.

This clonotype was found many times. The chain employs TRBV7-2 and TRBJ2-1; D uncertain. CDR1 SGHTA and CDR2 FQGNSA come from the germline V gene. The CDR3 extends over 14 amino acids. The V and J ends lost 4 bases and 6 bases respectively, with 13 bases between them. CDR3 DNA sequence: TGTGCCAGCAGCTCCACAAACTACCGCAATGAGCAGTTCTTC. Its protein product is CASSSTNYRNEQFF.

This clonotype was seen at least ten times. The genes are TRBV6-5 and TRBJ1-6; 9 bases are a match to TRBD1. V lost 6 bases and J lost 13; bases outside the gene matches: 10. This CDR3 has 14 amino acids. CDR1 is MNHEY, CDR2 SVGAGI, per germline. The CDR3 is CASRTGTGTLPLHF. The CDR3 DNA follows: TGTGCCAGCAGGACCGGGACAGGGACCCTCCCCCTCCACTTT.

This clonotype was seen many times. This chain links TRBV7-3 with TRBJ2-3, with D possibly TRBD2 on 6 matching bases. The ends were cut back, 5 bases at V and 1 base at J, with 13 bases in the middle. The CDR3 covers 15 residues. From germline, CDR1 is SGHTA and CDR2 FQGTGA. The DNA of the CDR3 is TGTGCCAGCAGCCGCAGCGGGTTAGGCACAGATACGCAGTATTTT. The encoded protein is CASSRSGLGTDTQYF.

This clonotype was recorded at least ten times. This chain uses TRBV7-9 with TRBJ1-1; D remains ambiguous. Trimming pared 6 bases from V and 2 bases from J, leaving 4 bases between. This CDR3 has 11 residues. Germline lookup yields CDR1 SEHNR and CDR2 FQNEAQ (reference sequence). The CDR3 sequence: CASSINTEAFF. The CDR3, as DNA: TGTGCCAGCAGTATAAACACTGAAGCTTTCTTT.

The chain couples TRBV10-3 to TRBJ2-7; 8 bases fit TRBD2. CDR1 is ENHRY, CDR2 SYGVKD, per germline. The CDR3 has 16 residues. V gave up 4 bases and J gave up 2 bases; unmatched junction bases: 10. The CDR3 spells CAISGAVLAVTYEQYF. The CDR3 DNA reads TGTGCCATCAGTGGGGCTGTACTAGCGGTTACCTACGAGCAGTACTTC.

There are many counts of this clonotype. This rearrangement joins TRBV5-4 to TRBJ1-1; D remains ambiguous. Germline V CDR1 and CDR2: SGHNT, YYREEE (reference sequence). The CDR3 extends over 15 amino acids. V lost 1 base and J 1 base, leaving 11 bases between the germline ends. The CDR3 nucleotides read TGTGCCAGCAGCTTGCTTGAGACGGAGAACACTGAAGCTTTCTTT. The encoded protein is CASSLLETENTEAFF.

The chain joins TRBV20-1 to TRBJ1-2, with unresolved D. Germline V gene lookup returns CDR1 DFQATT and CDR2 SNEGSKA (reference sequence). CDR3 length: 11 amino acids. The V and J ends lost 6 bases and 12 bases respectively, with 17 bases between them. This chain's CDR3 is CSALVVGRHTF. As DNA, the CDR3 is TGCAGTGCCCTAGTGGTAGGGCGGCACACCTTC.

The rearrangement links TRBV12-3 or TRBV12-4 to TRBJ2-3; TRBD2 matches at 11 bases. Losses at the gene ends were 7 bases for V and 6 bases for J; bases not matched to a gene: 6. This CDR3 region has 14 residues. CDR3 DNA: TGTGCCAGCACCGGGACTAGCGGCGCGGATACGCAGTATTTT. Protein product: CASTGTSGADTQYF.

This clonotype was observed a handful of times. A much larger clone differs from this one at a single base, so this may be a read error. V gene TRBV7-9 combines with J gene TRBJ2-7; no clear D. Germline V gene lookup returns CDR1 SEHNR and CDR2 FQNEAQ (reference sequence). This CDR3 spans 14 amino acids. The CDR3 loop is CASSPLGSSYGQYF. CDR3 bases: TGTGCCAGCAGCCCCCTTGGGTCTTCCTACGGGCAGTACTTC.

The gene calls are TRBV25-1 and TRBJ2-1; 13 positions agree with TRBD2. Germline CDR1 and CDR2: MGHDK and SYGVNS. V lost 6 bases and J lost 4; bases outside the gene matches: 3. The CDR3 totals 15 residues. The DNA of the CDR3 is TGTGCCAGCAGGGGGACTAGCGGGATTTACAATGAGCAGTTCTTC. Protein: CASRGTSGIYNEQFF.

The CDR3 coding sequence is TGTGCCAGCAGCTTTTGGGGAAAACCCTACAATGAGCAGTTCTTC. Its protein product is CASSFWGKPYNEQFF. The V and J genes are TRBV5-4 and TRBJ2-1; D unresolved. V lost 2 bases, J lost 2 bases, and 11 bases lay in between. Germline values: CDR1 SGHNT, CDR2 YYREEE (reference sequence). The CDR3 covers 15 residues.

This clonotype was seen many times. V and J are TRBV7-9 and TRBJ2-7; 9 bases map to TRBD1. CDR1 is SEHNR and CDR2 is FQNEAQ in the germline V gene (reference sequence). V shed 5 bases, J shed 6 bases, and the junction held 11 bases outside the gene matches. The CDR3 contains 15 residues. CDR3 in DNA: TGTGCCAGCAGCCCCCCCGACAGGGGGTCCGGCGAGCAGTACTTC. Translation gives CASSPPDRGSGEQYF.

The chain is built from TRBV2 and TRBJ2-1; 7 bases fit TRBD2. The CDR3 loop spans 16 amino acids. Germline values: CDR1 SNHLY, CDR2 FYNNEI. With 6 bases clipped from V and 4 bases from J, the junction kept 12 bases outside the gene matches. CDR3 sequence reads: CASSQAAGAGYNEQFF. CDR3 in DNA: TGTGCCAGCAGCCAAGCAGCAGGAGCGGGGTACAATGAGCAGTTCTTC.

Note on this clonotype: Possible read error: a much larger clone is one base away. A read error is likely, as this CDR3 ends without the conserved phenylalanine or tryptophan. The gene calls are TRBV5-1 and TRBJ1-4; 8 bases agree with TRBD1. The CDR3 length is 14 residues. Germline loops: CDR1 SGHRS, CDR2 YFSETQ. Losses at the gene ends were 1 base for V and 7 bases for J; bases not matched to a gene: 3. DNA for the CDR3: TGCGCCAGCAGCTTGCCAGGGGGCGGTGAAAAACTGTTTTCT. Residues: CASSLPGGGEKLFS.

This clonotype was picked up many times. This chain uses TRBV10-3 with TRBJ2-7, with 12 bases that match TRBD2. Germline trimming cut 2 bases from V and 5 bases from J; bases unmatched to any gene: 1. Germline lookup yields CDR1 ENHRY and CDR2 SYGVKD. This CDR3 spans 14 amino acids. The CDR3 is CAISERTSGNEQYF. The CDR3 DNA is TGTGCCATCAGTGAGAGGACTAGCGGGAACGAGCAGTACTTC.

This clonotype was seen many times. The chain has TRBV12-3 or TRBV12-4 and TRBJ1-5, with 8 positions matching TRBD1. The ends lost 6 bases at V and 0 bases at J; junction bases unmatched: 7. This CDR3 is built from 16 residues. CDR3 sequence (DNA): TGTGCCAGCAGGGGGACAGGCGTCTATAGCAATCAGCCCCAGCATTTT. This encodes CASRGTGVYSNQPQHF.

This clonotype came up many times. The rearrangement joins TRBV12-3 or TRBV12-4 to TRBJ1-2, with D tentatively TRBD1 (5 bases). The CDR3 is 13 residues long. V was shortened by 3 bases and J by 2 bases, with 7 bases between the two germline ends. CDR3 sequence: CASSFDRNYGYTF. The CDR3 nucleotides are TGTGCCAGCAGTTTCGACAGAAACTATGGCTACACCTTC.

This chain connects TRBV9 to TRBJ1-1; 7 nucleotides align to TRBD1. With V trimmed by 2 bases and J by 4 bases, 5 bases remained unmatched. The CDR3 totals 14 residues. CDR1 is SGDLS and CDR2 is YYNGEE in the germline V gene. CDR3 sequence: CASSVSPGGTEAFF. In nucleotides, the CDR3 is TGTGCCAGCAGCGTGAGTCCAGGGGGCACTGAAGCTTTCTTT.

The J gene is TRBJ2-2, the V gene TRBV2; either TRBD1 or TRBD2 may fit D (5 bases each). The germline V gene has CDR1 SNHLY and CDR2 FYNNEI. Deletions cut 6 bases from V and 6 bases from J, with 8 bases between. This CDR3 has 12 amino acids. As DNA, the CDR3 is TGTGCCAGCAGCGAGGGACCCGGGGAGCTGTTTTTT. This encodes CASSEGPGELFF.

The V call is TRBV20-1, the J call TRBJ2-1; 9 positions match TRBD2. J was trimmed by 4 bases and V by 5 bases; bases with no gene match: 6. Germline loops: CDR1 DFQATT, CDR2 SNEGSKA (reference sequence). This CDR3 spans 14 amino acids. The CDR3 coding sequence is TGCAGTGCTGGTACGACTAGCGGATACAATGAGCAGTTCTTC. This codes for CSAGTTSGYNEQFF.

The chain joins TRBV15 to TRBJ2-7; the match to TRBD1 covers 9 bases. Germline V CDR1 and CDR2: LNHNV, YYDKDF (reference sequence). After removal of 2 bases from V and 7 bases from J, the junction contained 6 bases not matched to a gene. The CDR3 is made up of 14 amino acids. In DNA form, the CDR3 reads TGTGCCACCAGCAGACAGACAGGGGGTGAAGAGCAGTACGTC. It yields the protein CATSRQTGGEEQYV.

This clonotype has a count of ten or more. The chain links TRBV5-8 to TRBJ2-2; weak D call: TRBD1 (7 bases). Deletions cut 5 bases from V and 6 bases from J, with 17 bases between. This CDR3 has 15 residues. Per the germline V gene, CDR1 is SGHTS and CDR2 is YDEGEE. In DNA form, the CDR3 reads TGTGCCAGCAGTCGACAGGGAGGTGGGTCCGGGGAGCTGTTTTTT. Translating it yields CASSRQGGGSGELFF.